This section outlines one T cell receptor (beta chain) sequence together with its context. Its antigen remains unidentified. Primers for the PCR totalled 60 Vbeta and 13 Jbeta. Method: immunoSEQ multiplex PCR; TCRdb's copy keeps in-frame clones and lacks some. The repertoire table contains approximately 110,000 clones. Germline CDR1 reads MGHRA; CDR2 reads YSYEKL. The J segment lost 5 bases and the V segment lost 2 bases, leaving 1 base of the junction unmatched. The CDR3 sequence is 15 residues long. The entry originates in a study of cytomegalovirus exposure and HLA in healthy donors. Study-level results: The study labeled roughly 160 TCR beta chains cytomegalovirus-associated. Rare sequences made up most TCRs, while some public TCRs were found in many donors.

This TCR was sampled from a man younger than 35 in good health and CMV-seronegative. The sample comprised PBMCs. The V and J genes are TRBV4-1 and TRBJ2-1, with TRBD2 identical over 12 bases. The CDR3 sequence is CASSQLAGGNNEQFF. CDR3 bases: TGCGCCAGCAGCCAACTAGCGGGAGGGAACAATGAGCAGTTCTTC.